Described below is a single TCR beta chain sequence and its context. The time point denotes: inflamed ileum from the surgical specimen. The sample is drawn from a study of T cell repertoires in ileal Crohn's disease. Background on the study: At surgery, roughly 35% of patients smoked, with median disease duration roughly 8.3 years. Biopsies of inflamed ileum from the surgical specimen form M0 samples.

Profiled with immunoSEQ multiplex PCR; TCRdb holds only in-frame clones, not every one. The sample yields about 11,000 clones, over 75% seen once. Input material: ileal tissue. The clonotype comes from an adult with Crohn's disease.

The CDR3 loop is CASRPGLAGPETQYF. Written as DNA, the CDR3 is TGTGCCAGCAGGCCGGGACTAGCGGGACCGGAGACCCAGTACTTC. V gene TRBV6-1 combines with J gene TRBJ2-5, with 13 bases matching TRBD2. The germline V gene encodes CDR1 MNHNS and CDR2 SASEGT. V lost 6 bases to trimming and J lost 5 bases; unmatched junction nucleotides: 6. The CDR3 is 15 residues long.